These 24 T cell receptor beta chains share one sample of origin, sequenced in a study of somatic mutations in cytotoxic T cells in rheumatoid arthritis. Profiled with immunoSEQ multiplex PCR; TCRdb holds only in-frame clones, not every one. Here the sample spans about 30,000 clones, around four fifths being singletons. Sequencing was done on a sample of CD8+ T cells sorted from blood. The receptors shown here come from an adult with rheumatoid arthritis.

The V and J genes are TRBV2 and TRBJ1-1; TRBD1 matches at 7 bases. V was pared by 5 bases and J by 0 bases, with 15 bases of the junction left unmatched. CDR1 and CDR2 (germline): SNHLY, FYNNEI. The length of the CDR3 is 18 residues. In nucleotides, the CDR3 is TGTGCCAGCAGTACCCACCCCCGGGACAGCAGCATGAACACTGAAGCTTTCTTT. Encoded protein: CASSTHPRDSSMNTEAFF.

V gene TRBV12-2 combines with J gene TRBJ1-1; TRBD1, the table's D call, was not compared with the DNA. TRBV12-2 is given as a pseudogene. This CDR3 has 14 residues. The CDR3 reads CASRLSGPNTEAFF. Written as DNA, the CDR3 is TGTGCAAGTCGCTTATCAGGGCCGAACACTGAAGCTTTCTTT.

The chain couples TRBV4-2 to TRBJ2-5; 8 positions match TRBD2. The CDR3 spans 16 residues. V lost 0 bases and J lost 5; bases outside the gene matches: 8. Germline V lookup: CDR1 LGHNA, CDR2 YNFKEQ. The DNA of the CDR3 is TGTGCCAGCAGCCAAGATCGGGGCGGGGGGCACGAGACCCAGTACTTC. This gives the protein CASSQDRGGGHETQYF.

The chain links TRBV2 to TRBJ1-1, with D uncertain. There are 12 residues in the CDR3. Trimming stripped 6 bases from V and 0 bases from J, with 5 bases between. In germline, CDR1 is SNHLY, CDR2 FYNNEI. CDR3 nucleotides: TGTGCCAGCAGGCCCTTGAACACTGAAGCTTTCTTT. Its translation is CASRPLNTEAFF. Filled out from reference TRBV2 and TRBJ1-1, the complete variable domain reads EPEVTQTPSHQVTQMGQEVILRCVPISNHLYFYWYRQILGQKVEFLVSFYNNEISEKSEIFDDQFSVERPDGSNFTLKIRSTKLEDSAMYFCASRPLNTEAFFGQGTRLTVV.

The gene calls are TRBV9 and TRBJ1-5; D ambiguous. The germline CDR1 and CDR2 sequences are SGDLS and YYNGEE. V lost 0 bases and J lost 3, with 4 bases in between. CDR3 length: 13 residues. The CDR3, as DNA: TGTGCCAGCAGCGTAGGCAACAATCAGCCCCAGCATTTT. Its translation is CASSVGNNQPQHF.

The count of this clone is one. V usage is TRBV28 and J usage is TRBJ2-3, with 8 bases matching TRBD2. Trimming at V came to 3 bases and at J to 2 bases, leaving 22 bases not matched to a gene. The CDR3 runs to 21 residues. The germline V gene has CDR1 MDHEN and CDR2 SYDVKM. The CDR3, as DNA: TGTGCCAGCAGTTTCCTTAGGGTGTTAGCGGGGTCGGAATTGGTCACAGATACGCAGTATTTT. This gives the protein CASSFLRVLAGSELVTDTQYF.

This clone was seen a handful of times. The chain has TRBV5-1 and TRBJ2-7; D possibly corresponds to TRBD2 (6 bases). Germline CDR1 reads SGHRS; CDR2 reads YFSETQ. Trimming stripped 3 bases from V and 1 base from J, with 8 bases between. The CDR3 covers 13 residues. CDR3 in amino acids: CASSWGVSYEQYF. The CDR3 region has the DNA TGCGCCAGCAGCTGGGGGGTGTCCTACGAGCAGTACTTC. Full variable domain (remainder filled in from reference TRBV5-1 and TRBJ2-7): KAGVTQTPRYLIKTRGQQVTLSCSPISGHRSVSWYQQTPGQGLQFLFEYFSETQRNKGNFPGRFSGRQFSNSRSEMNVSTLELGDSALYLCASSWGVSYEQYFGPGTRLTVT.

The chain has TRBV5-4 and TRBJ2-3; D is unclear. The V gene lost 0 bases and the J gene lost 0 bases, with 11 bases spanning the gap. Per germline, CDR1 SGHNT and CDR2 YYREEE (reference sequence). The CDR3 is 16 residues long. CDR3 sequence reads: CASSLADGISTDTQYF. For the CDR3, the DNA is TGTGCCAGCAGCTTGGCCGATGGAATTAGCACAGATACGCAGTATTTT.

The gene calls are TRBV9 and TRBJ1-2; TRBD1 agrees at 11 bases. This CDR3 region has 16 residues. J was trimmed by 6 bases and V by 0 bases; bases with no gene match: 7. Germline V gives CDR1 SGDLS, CDR2 YYNGEE. The CDR3 coding sequence is TGTGCCAGCAGCGTAGGACCGGGACAGGGGGAAGATGGCTACACCTTC. It translates to CASSVGPGQGEDGYTF.

This chain links TRBV2 with TRBJ1-5; TRBD1 might be the D (6 bases). The CDR3 runs to 14 residues. Deletions cut 4 bases from V and 3 bases from J, with 10 bases between. The germline gives CDR1 SNHLY, CDR2 FYNNEI. CDR3 coding DNA: TGTGCCAGCAGTGCCGGGGGGCTCAATCAGCCCCAGCATTTT. This encodes CASSAGGLNQPQHF. Supplemented by reference TRBV2 and TRBJ1-5, the full variable domain reads EPEVTQTPSHQVTQMGQEVILRCVPISNHLYFYWYRQILGQKVEFLVSFYNNEISEKSEIFDDQFSVERPDGSNFTLKIRSTKLEDSAMYFCASSAGGLNQPQHFGDGTRLSIL.

The chain joins TRBV13 to TRBJ1-1; D gene uncertain. V lost 4 bases, J lost 3 bases, and 6 bases lay in between. The germline gives CDR1 PRHDT, CDR2 FYEKMQ (reference sequence). The CDR3 has 12 amino acids. CDR3 amino acids: CASSYLDTEAFF. The CDR3 nucleotides are TGTGCCAGCAGCTACCTCGACACTGAAGCTTTCTTT.

J is TRBJ1-4 and V is TRBV25-1; the match to TRBD1 covers 7 bases. Germline V gene lookup returns CDR1 MGHDK and CDR2 SYGVNS. The CDR3 sequence is 14 residues long. V lost 6 bases, J lost 8 bases, and 9 bases stayed unmatched. In DNA, the CDR3 is TGTGCCAGCAGGAGACAGGGTGGACACGAAAAACTGTTTTTT. It codes for CASRRQGGHEKLFF.

The V gene is TRBV10-3, the J gene TRBJ1-1; 8 nucleotides align to TRBD1. Germline V gene lookup returns CDR1 ENHRY and CDR2 SYGVKD. The CDR3 is made up of 13 amino acids. V lost 7 bases to trimming and J lost 1 base; unmatched junction nucleotides: 2. CDR3 amino acids: CAITQGGNTEAFF. CDR3 DNA sequence: TGTGCCATCACACAGGGGGGGAACACTGAAGCTTTCTTT.

V gene TRBV5-6 combines with J gene TRBJ1-5; no clear D. Germline loops: CDR1 SGHDT, CDR2 YYEEEE. V was clipped by 2 bases and J by 4 bases, with 4 bases between them. CDR3 size: 12 residues. CDR3 coding DNA: TGTGCCAGCAGCTTCCTGAATCAGCCCCAGCATTTT. Its translation is CASSFLNQPQHF.

The J gene is TRBJ1-1, the V gene TRBV5-1; the D gene is possibly TRBD1 (5 bases). V was shortened by 4 bases and J by 4 bases, with 17 bases between the two germline ends. The CDR3 has 15 amino acids. Germline CDR1 SGHRS, CDR2 YFSETQ. CDR3 coding DNA: TGCGCCAGCAGCCCAAGAGGCCCGGGGGGCACTGAAGCTTTCTTT. As protein: CASSPRGPGGTEAFF.

This chain connects TRBV7-9 to TRBJ2-5; D ambiguous. The CDR3 has 16 residues. The V end was cut by 1 base, the J end by 4 bases, with 16 bases between. The germline gives CDR1 SEHNR, CDR2 FQNEAQ (reference sequence). The CDR3: CASSLVGDTRRETQYF. CDR3 coding DNA: TGTGCCAGCAGCTTAGTCGGAGATACACGTCGAGAGACCCAGTACTTC.

The J gene is TRBJ1-4, the V gene TRBV19, with 8 nucleotides matching TRBD1. This CDR3 spans 17 amino acids. Germline V gene lookup returns CDR1 LNHDA and CDR2 SQIVND (reference sequence). The J segment lost 0 bases and the V segment lost 9 bases, leaving 12 bases of the junction unmatched. In DNA form, the CDR3 reads TGTGCCAGCGCAGACAGACAGGGGACATCAACTAATGAAAAACTGTTTTTT. Encoded protein: CASADRQGTSTNEKLFF.

This clone showed up just once. The chain joins TRBV7-6 to TRBJ1-2; TRBD1 might be the D (6 bases). Germline V gene data show CDR1 as SGHVS and CDR2 as FNYEAQ. CDR3 size: 14 residues. Deletions cut 1 base from V and 7 bases from J, with 13 bases between. The CDR3, as DNA: TGTGCCAGCAGCTTAGGGAGGGGGTTTAGTGGCTACACCTTC. Encoded protein: CASSLGRGFSGYTF.

The V and J genes are TRBV6-5 and TRBJ1-2; D is unresolved. This CDR3 is built from 14 residues. The germline CDR1 and CDR2 sequences are MNHEY and SVGAGI. V lost 2 bases to trimming and J lost 7 bases, with 14 bases between them. Written as DNA, the CDR3 is TGTGCCAGCAGTTACGAGGGTGGCTCCATTGGCTACACCTTC. It is translated as CASSYEGGSIGYTF.

A single count supports this clone. V usage is TRBV9 and J usage is TRBJ2-5, with TRBD1 matching 7 bases. With V trimmed by 4 bases and J by 1 base, 10 bases remained unmatched. The CDR3 length is 16 residues. Germline values: CDR1 SGDLS, CDR2 YYNGEE. The CDR3, as DNA: TGTGCCAGCAGCCCCGGACACAGGGGACCCCAAGAGACCCAGTACTTC. Translated, it gives CASSPGHRGPQETQYF.

A single count supports this clone. V is TRBV9 and J is TRBJ1-2, with D tentatively TRBD1 (6 bases). Trimming left V 3 bases short and J 4 bases short, with 13 bases between. The germline V gene encodes CDR1 SGDLS and CDR2 YYNGEE. This CDR3 contains 14 residues. The CDR3: CASSGTGTPYGYTF. As DNA, the CDR3 is TGTGCCAGCAGCGGAACCGGGACACCCTATGGCTACACCTTC.

The sample holds a few counts of this clone. The chain has TRBV7-9 and TRBJ2-1, with no clear D. The V gene's germline CDR1 is SEHNR and CDR2 FQNEAQ (reference sequence). This CDR3 is 12 amino acids long. With 4 bases removed from V and 5 bases from J, the gap between germline ends came to 6 bases. The DNA for the CDR3 is TGTGCCAGCAGCTCCATGAACAATGAGCAGTTCTTC. Residues: CASSSMNNEQFF. Drawing the rest from reference TRBV7-9 and TRBJ2-1, the complete variable domain is DTGVSQNPRHKITKRGQNVTFRCDPISEHNRLYWYRQTLGQGPEFLTYFQNEAQLEKSRLLSDRFSAERPKGSFSTLEIQRTEQGDSAMYLCASSSMNNEQFFGPGTRLTVL.

The CDR3 is CASSLAAFEADTQYF. Written as DNA, the CDR3 is TGTGCCAGCAGCTTAGCCGCTTTTGAGGCAGATACGCAGTATTTT. This rearrangement joins TRBV7-9 to TRBJ2-3; D gene uncertain. The CDR3 has 15 amino acids. V lost 0 bases and J lost 4, with 11 bases in between. Germline V lookup: CDR1 SEHNR, CDR2 FQNEAQ (reference sequence).

The rearrangement joins TRBV10-2 to TRBJ2-1, with D maybe TRBD1 (6 bases). In germline, CDR1 is WSHSY, CDR2 SAAADI. The length of the CDR3 is 16 residues. V was clipped by 6 bases and J by 8 bases, with 23 bases between them. The chain's CDR3 is CASRGPKGDQLHEQFF. CDR3 DNA sequence: TGCGCCAGCAGGGGACCGAAGGGGGACCAGCTCCATGAGCAGTTCTTC.